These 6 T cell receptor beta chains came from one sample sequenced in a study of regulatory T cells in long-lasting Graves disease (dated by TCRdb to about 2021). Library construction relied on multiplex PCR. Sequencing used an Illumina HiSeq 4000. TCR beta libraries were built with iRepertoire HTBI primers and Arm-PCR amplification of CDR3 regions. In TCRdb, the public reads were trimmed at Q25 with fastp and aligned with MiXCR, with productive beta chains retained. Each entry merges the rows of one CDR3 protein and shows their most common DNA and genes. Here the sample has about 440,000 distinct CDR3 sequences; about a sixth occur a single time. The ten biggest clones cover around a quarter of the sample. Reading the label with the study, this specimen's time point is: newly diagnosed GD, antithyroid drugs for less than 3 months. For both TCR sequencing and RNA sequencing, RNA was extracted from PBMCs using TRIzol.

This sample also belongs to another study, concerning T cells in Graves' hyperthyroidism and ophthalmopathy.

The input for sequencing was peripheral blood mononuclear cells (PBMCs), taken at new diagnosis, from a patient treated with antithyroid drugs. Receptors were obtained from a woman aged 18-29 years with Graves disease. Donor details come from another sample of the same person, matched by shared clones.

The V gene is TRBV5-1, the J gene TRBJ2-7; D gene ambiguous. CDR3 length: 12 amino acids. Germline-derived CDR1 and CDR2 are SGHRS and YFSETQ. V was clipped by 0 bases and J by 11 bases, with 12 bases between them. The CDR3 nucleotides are TGCGCCAGCAGCTTGGAGGGCCCCGCGGAGTACTTC. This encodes CASSLEGPAEYF.

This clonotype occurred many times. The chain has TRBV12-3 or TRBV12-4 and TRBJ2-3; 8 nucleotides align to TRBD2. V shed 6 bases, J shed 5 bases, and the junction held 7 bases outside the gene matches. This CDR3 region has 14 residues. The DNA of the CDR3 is TGTGCCAGCAGACAAGCGGGAGATAAAGATACGCAGTATTTT. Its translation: CASRQAGDKDTQYF.

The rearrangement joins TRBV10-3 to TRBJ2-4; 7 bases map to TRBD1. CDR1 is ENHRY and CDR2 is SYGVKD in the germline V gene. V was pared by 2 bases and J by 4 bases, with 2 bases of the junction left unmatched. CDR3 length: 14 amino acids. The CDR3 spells CAISEEGAKNIQYF. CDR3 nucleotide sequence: TGTGCCATCAGTGAGGAGGGGGCGAAAAACATTCAGTACTTC.

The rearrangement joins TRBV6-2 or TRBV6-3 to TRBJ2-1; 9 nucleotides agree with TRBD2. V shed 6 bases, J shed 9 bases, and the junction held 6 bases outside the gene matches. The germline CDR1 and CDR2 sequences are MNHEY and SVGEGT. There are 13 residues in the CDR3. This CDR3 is CASRRVAGVEQFF. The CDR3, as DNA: TGTGCCAGCAGACGAGTAGCGGGAGTTGAGCAGTTCTTC.

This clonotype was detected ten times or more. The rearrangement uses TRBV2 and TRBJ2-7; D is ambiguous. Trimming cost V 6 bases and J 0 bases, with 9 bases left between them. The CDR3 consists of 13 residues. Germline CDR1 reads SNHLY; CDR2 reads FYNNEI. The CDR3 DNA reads TGTGCCAGCAGACAACAGCTCTCCTACGAGCAGTACTTC. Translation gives CASRQQLSYEQYF.

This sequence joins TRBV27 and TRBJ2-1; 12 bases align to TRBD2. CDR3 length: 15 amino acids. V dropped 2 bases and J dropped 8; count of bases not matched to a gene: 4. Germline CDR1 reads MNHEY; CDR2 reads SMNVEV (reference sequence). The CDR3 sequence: CASSLGLAGLYEQFF. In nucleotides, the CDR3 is TGTGCCAGCAGTTTAGGACTAGCGGGACTATATGAGCAGTTCTTC.